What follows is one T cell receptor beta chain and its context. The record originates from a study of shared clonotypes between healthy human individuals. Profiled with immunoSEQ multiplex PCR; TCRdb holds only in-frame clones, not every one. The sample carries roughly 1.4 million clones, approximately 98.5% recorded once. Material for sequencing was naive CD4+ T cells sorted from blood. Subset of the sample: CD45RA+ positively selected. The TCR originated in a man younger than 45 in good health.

This CDR3 reads CASSQGLAPQETQYF. CDR3 bases: TGTGCCAGCTCTCAGGGACTAGCACCTCAAGAGACCCAGTACTTC. V usage is TRBV6-6 and J usage is TRBJ2-5; 9 nucleotides match TRBD2. The V segment lost 8 bases and the J segment 2 bases; nucleotides outside the gene matches: 9. Germline V CDR1 and CDR2: MNHNY, SVGAGI (reference sequence). The CDR3 is made up of 15 amino acids.